This is a list of T cell receptor beta chains from one sample in a study of prognosis after radiotherapy for stage I lung cancer. TCRdb called the multiplex PCR reads again in MiXCR, with one record for every CDR3 protein. The sample includes roughly 29,000 distinct CDR3 sequences, 31% seen only once; the top ten take around 10%. Sequences were derived from PBMCs, sampled before or after stereotactic body radiation therapy (not recorded which). These receptors were collected from a donor over 45 with non-small cell lung cancer. Each CDR3 is given with its conserved first and last residue. D genes are given only for firm matches. Clone size appears in some rows only: once, few, many, or a class for an expanded clone.

V gene: TRBV7-9
clone size: many
D gene: -
J gene: TRBJ2-3
CDR3 DNA: TGTGCCAGCAGCCGAAAGGATACGCAGTATTTT
CDR3 protein: CASSRKDTQYF

V gene: TRBV12-3/TRBV12-4
clone size: many
D gene: -
J gene: TRBJ2-7
CDR3 DNA: TGTGCCAGCAGCCTCAGCCCCAGTTACTACGAGCAGTACTTC
CDR3 protein: CASSLSPSYYEQYF

V gene: TRBV15
clone size: -
D gene: -
J gene: TRBJ1-4
CDR3 DNA: TGTGCCACCCCCCCTCGCTGGGATGAAAAACTGTTTTTT
CDR3 protein: CATPPRWDEKLFF

V gene: TRBV7-8
clone size: many
D gene: -
J gene: TRBJ1-4
CDR3 DNA: TGTGCCAGCAGCTTCCACAGGGTTGCTAATGAAAAACTGTTTTTT
CDR3 protein: CASSFHRVANEKLFF

V gene: TRBV7-7
clone size: many
D gene: TRBD2
J gene: TRBJ2-5
CDR3 DNA: TGTGCTAGCAGCTTAATAGCGGGAGGGCCCTCGGAGACCCAGTACTTC
CDR3 protein: CASSLIAGGPSETQYF

V gene: TRBV10-3
clone size: -
D gene: TRBD2
J gene: TRBJ2-3
CDR3 DNA: TGTGCAATCAGTGGTACGCGGGAGGGGGGAGATACGCAGTATTTT
CDR3 protein: CAISGTREGGDTQYF

V gene: TRBV28
clone size: many
D gene: -
J gene: TRBJ1-6
CDR3 DNA: TGTGCCAGCAGTCCCAGGGTTGTCTATAATTCACCCCTCCACTTT
CDR3 protein: CASSPRVVYNSPLHF

V gene: TRBV28
clone size: -
D gene: TRBD1
J gene: TRBJ1-2
CDR3 DNA: TGTGCAAGCGGTAGACAGGGACGATATGGCTACACCTTC
CDR3 protein: CASGRQGRYGYTF

V gene: TRBV24-1
clone size: many
D gene: TRBD2
J gene: TRBJ2-3
CDR3 DNA: TGTGCCACCAGTGCGAACGGGGGGTCAGATACGCAGTATTTT
CDR3 protein: CATSANGGSDTQYF

V gene: TRBV30
clone size: -
D gene: -
J gene: TRBJ2-1
CDR3 DNA: TGTGCCTGGTCCCTGGGGCGGGAGCAGTTCTTC
CDR3 protein: CAWSLGREQFF

V gene: TRBV19
clone size: -
D gene: -
J gene: TRBJ2-7
CDR3 DNA: TGTGCCAGTAGTCGAGGGGCGGACGAGCAGCACTTC
CDR3 protein: CASSRGADEQHF

V gene: TRBV6-2/TRBV6-3
clone size: many
D gene: -
J gene: TRBJ1-1
CDR3 DNA: TGTGCCAGCAGTACCGTGGCTGAAGCTTTCTTT
CDR3 protein: CASSTVAEAFF

V gene: TRBV28
clone size: many
D gene: -
J gene: TRBJ1-1
CDR3 DNA: TGTGCCAGCAGTCCTAGAGCAGGGAACACTGAAGCTTTCTTT
CDR3 protein: CASSPRAGNTEAFF

V gene: TRBV5-6
clone size: many
D gene: -
J gene: TRBJ2-2
CDR3 DNA: TGTGCCAGCAGCCGAGCGGGGACATGGGGCGGGGAGCTGTTTTTT
CDR3 protein: CASSRAGTWGGELFF

V gene: TRBV5-4
clone size: many
D gene: TRBD1
J gene: TRBJ1-6
CDR3 DNA: TGTGCCAGCAGCTCGACAGGGATCGAATCACCCCTCCACTTT
CDR3 protein: CASSSTGIESPLHF

V gene: TRBV6-5
clone size: many
D gene: -
J gene: TRBJ2-3
CDR3 DNA: TGTGCCAGCAGTTACGGTGAGGGAACCATCCGGTATTTT
CDR3 protein: CASSYGEGTIRYF

V gene: TRBV20-1
clone size: many
D gene: TRBD1
J gene: TRBJ2-3
CDR3 DNA: TGCAGTGCTAGGCCCGGACAGGTCACAGATACGCAGTATTTT
CDR3 protein: CSARPGQVTDTQYF

V gene: TRBV6-4
clone size: many
D gene: -
J gene: TRBJ1-6
CDR3 DNA: TGTGCCAGCAGCCCAACAGGGACGGGTTCCTCACCCCTCCACTTT
CDR3 protein: CASSPTGTGSSPLHF

V gene: TRBV27
clone size: many
D gene: TRBD1
J gene: TRBJ1-1
CDR3 DNA: TGTGCCAGCAGTCCGCAGACAGGGACAGAAGCTTTCTTT
CDR3 protein: CASSPQTGTEAFF

V gene: TRBV7-2
clone size: many
D gene: -
J gene: TRBJ1-5
CDR3 DNA: TGTGCCAGCAGCTCACAAACTGATCAGCCCCAGCATTTT
CDR3 protein: CASSSQTDQPQHF